The rows below give T cell receptor beta chains drawn from one sample of a study of blood T cell repertoires in COVID-19. The protocol was immunoSEQ multiplex PCR, while the TCRdb copy is restricted to in-frame clones and leaves out a portion. The profile shows roughly 200,000 clones, 83% of them singletons. The sample consisted of PBMCs or T cells enriched from blood (not recorded which). Receptor source: a woman between 45 and 60 years old who had been exposed to COVID-19. Each CDR3 is given with its conserved first and last residue. The D gene is left open where the match is weak. Size is omitted from some rows. Given values are once, few, many or a class for expanded clones.

j_gene | v_gene | abundance | d_gene | CDR3aa | CDR3nt
TRBJ1-1 | TRBV27 | NA | NA | CASSFIGGGTEAFF | TGTGCCAGCAGTTTTATTGGGGGGGGCACTGAAGCTTTCTTT
TRBJ1-5 | TRBV30 | NA | NA | CAWGGGTSNQPQHF | TGTGCCTGGGGAGGGGGGACAAGCAATCAGCCCCAGCATTTT
TRBJ1-4 | TRBV2 | NA | TRBD1 | CASSRTGTNEKLFF | TGTGCCAGCAGTCGGACAGGAACTAATGAAAAACTGTTTTTT
TRBJ2-3 | TRBV27 | once | TRBD2 | CASSSRGFLAGKDTQYF | TGTGCCAGCAGTTCCAGAGGATTTCTAGCGGGGAAAGATACGCAGTATTTT
TRBJ2-2 | TRBV11-3 | NA | TRBD2 | CASSSPGREELFF | TGTGCCAGCAGCTCCCCAGGGAGGGAGGAGCTGTTTTTT
TRBJ2-1 | TRBV23-1 | NA | TRBD2 | CASSQHPVGGRYRYNEQFF | TGCGCCAGCAGTCAACACCCAGTGGGGGGGAGATATAGATACAATGAGCAGTTCTTC
TRBJ1-4 | TRBV9 | NA | TRBD1 | CASSPGQINEKLFF | TGTGCCAGCAGCCCGGGACAGATTAATGAAAAACTGTTTTTT
TRBJ1-1 | TRBV12-3/TRBV12-4 | NA | NA | CASSLGATEAFF | TGTGCCAGCAGTTTAGGAGCCACTGAAGCTTTCTTT
TRBJ1-6 | TRBV29-1 | NA | NA | CSVSLGGTDNSPLHF | TGCAGCGTGTCCCTTGGAGGGACCGATAATTCACCCCTCCACTTT
TRBJ1-1 | TRBV28 | NA | NA | CASPPTAASTEAFF | TGTGCCAGCCCTCCGACAGCCGCGAGCACTGAAGCTTTCTTT
TRBJ1-1 | TRBV7-2 | few | TRBD1 | CASSLAVTGGKAFF | TGTGCCAGCAGCTTAGCTGTGACAGGGGGCAAAGCTTTCTTT
TRBJ1-1 | TRBV28 | NA | TRBD1 | CASSLQGVGAFF | TGTGCCAGCAGCCTACAGGGGGTGGGAGCTTTCTTT
TRBJ2-5 | TRBV4-3 | NA | NA | CASSQDPSVQETQYF | TGCGCCAGCAGCCAAGATCCCAGTGTCCAAGAGACCCAGTACTTC
TRBJ2-1 | TRBV10-3 | once | TRBD2 | CAIAPGGGGVTINEQFF | TGTGCCATCGCCCCCGGGGGCGGGGGGGTTACCATCAATGAGCAGTTCTTC
TRBJ1-2 | TRBV5-6 | NA | NA | CASSPYTGPYGYTF | TGTGCCAGCAGCCCATATACAGGGCCCTATGGCTACACCTTC
TRBJ2-2 | TRBV7-9 | NA | TRBD1 | CASSLTGAQNTGELFF | TGTGCCAGCAGCCTTACAGGGGCACAGAACACCGGGGAGCTGTTTTTT
TRBJ1-2 | TRBV11-2 | NA | NA | CASSLDPHGGYTF | TGTGCCAGCAGCTTAGATCCCCACGGGGGCTACACCTTC
TRBJ2-3 | TRBV5-5 | NA | TRBD2 | CASSPTGTSGITDTQYF | TGTGCCAGCAGCCCAACCGGGACTAGCGGCATCACAGATACGCAGTATTTT
TRBJ1-3 | TRBV7-8 | NA | NA | CASSLAGAGNTIYF | TGTGCCAGCAGCTTAGCGGGGGCAGGAAACACCATATATTTT
TRBJ2-7 | TRBV11-2 | NA | NA | CASSPRLAAYEQYF | TGTGCCAGCAGCCCCCGTTTAGCGGCCTACGAGCAGTACTTC